These 5 T cell receptor beta chains were all obtained from the same sample, sequenced in a study of T cells in Graves' hyperthyroidism and ophthalmopathy. There were TCR beta CDR3 regions amplified from RNA transcripts. Researchers ran a first-round RT-PCR on the TCR CDR3 using the HTBI primer set. TCRdb reprocessed the multiplex PCR reads with MiXCR, giving one entry per CDR3 protein. This table has fewer than 350,000 distinct CDR3 sequences, approximately 18% appearing once. Sequencing was done on a sample of blood. The source is a woman between 45 and 65 years old with Graves' hyperthyroidism.

The rearrangement links TRBV20-1 to TRBJ2-7; D perhaps matches TRBD1 (5 bases). The germline V and J ends were trimmed by 3 bases and 2 bases, with 11 bases remaining between them. The CDR3 contains 13 residues. Germline CDR1 DFQATT, CDR2 SNEGSKA (reference sequence). The CDR3, as DNA: TGCAGTGCTAGGGCCAGGGATGCCTACGAGCAGTACGTC. This gives the protein CSARARDAYEQYV.

This clonotype was recorded a few times. The chain couples TRBV7-8 to TRBJ2-1; 15 nucleotides line up with TRBD2. With 1 base clipped from V and 15 bases from J, the junction kept 4 bases outside the gene matches. CDR1 is SGHVS and CDR2 is FQNEAQ in the germline V gene. The CDR3 is 14 residues long. This chain's CDR3 is CASSLEGLAGGWFF. The CDR3 nucleotides read TGTGCCAGCAGCTTAGAGGGACTAGCGGGAGGCTGGTTCTTC. Variable domain in full (rest from reference TRBV7-8 and TRBJ2-1): GAGVSQSPRYKVAKRGQDVALRCDPISGHVSLFWYQQALGQGPEFLTYFQNEAQLDKSGLPSDRFFAERPEGSVSTLKIQRTQQEDSAVYLCASSLEGLAGGWFFGPGTRLTVL.

In this sample, this clonotype turned up many times. The rearrangement links TRBV28 to TRBJ2-7; D unclear. Germline values: CDR1 MDHEN, CDR2 SYDVKM. The CDR3 extends over 14 amino acids. V lost 2 bases and J 0 bases, leaving 8 bases between the germline ends. The CDR3 spells CASSLAPVSYEQYF. The CDR3 DNA sequence: TGTGCCAGCAGTTTAGCTCCGGTCTCCTACGAGCAGTACTTC.

This chain links TRBV20-1 with TRBJ2-2; the match to TRBD2 covers 7 bases. Germline loops: CDR1 DFQATT, CDR2 SNEGSKA (reference sequence). Trimming cost V 0 bases and J 2 bases; bases outside gene matches: 3. The CDR3 is 15 amino acids. The CDR3 spells CSAREGLRNTGELFF. Written as DNA, the CDR3 is TGCAGTGCTAGAGAGGGACTACGAAACACCGGGGAGCTGTTTTTT.

The chain couples TRBV19 to TRBJ1-5, with D possibly TRBD1 on 5 matching bases. With 2 bases removed from V and 6 bases from J, the gap between germline ends came to 14 bases. Germline values: CDR1 LNHDA, CDR2 SQIVND (reference sequence). This CDR3 has 15 residues. Here the CDR3 DNA reads TGTGCCAGTAGTATATCTCCAGGGATCGGTCAGCCCCAGCATTTT. Its protein product is CASSISPGIGQPQHF.